Presented here are 2 T cell receptor beta chains from one specimen sequenced in a study of response to subunit inactivated influenza vaccine (dated by TCRdb to between 2017 and 2018). Libraries were built with RT-PCR. TCRdb shows the sequencer as Illumina HiSeq 2500. TCRdb reprocessed the public reads (quality trimming at Q25 with fastp, clone calling with MiXCR) and kept in-frame beta chains. Each entry is one CDR3 protein sequence, shown with its most common DNA and genes. For this sample there are approximately 700,000 distinct CDR3 sequences; 15% to 18% appear just once. The ten largest make up about 9.9% of the sample. The source was PBMCs from blood, collected roughly 12 days after vaccination. The receptors derive from a man aged 50-60 years who received an inactivated influenza vaccine. Donor details come from another sample of the same person, matched by shared clones.

This clonotype was seen a handful of times. The chain links TRBV5-1 to TRBJ2-3, with D perhaps matching TRBD1 (6 bases). Germline CDR1 and CDR2: SGHRS and YFSETQ. Trimming removed 4 bases at V and 1 base at J, with 19 bases between. The CDR3 spans 17 residues. The CDR3 region is CASSLLGQPGRTDTQYF. In nucleotides, the CDR3 is TGCGCCAGCAGCCTACTTGGACAGCCGGGCCGCACAGATACGCAGTATTTT.

This clonotype showed up just once. V gene TRBV27 combines with J gene TRBJ2-1; D perhaps matches TRBD2 (6 bases). CDR1 is MNHEY, CDR2 SMNVEV, per germline (reference sequence). The CDR3 length is 15 residues. Trimming took off 7 bases at V and 6 bases at J, with 19 bases between the two ends. The CDR3 nucleotides are TGTGCCAGCACTGGGTTTGCGGGGTCAGGCAATGAGCAGTTCTTC. Translation gives CASTGFAGSGNEQFF.